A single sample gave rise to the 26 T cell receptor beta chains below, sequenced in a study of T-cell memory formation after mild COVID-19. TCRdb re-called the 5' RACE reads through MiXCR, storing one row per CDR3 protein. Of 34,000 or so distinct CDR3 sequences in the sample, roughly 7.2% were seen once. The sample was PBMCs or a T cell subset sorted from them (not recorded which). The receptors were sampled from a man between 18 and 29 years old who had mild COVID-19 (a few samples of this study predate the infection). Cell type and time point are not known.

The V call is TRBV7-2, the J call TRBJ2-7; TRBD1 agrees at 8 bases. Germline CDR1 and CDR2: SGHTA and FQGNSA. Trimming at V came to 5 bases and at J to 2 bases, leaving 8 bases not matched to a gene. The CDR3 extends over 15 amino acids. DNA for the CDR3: TGTGCCAGCAGCGAATCCTCGGACAGGGCCTACGAGCAGTACTTC. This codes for CASSESSDRAYEQYF.

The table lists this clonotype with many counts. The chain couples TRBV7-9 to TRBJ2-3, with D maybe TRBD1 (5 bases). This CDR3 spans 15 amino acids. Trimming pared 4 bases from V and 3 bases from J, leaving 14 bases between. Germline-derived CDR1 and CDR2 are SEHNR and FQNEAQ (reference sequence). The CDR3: CASSSQGRGTDTQYF. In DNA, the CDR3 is TGTGCCAGCAGCTCTCAGGGAAGGGGAACAGATACGCAGTATTTT.

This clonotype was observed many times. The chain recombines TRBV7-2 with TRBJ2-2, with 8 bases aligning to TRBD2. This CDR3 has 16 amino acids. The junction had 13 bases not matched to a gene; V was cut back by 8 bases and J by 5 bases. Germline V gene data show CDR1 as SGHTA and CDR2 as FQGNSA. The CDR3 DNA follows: TGTGCCAGCTTGTCCCAGGCGGGGGGTGAAACCGGGGAGCTGTTTTTT. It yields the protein CASLSQAGGETGELFF.

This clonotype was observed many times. In nucleotides, the CDR3 is TGCGCCAGCAGCCAAGGGGACAGCACAGATACGCAGTATTTT. Residues: CASSQGDSTDTQYF. The V gene is TRBV4-3, the J gene TRBJ2-3; TRBD1 or TRBD2 may be the D gene (5 bases each). V lost 1 base and J lost 0, with 5 bases in between. This CDR3 spans 14 amino acids. Germline values: CDR1 LGHNA, CDR2 YSLEER.

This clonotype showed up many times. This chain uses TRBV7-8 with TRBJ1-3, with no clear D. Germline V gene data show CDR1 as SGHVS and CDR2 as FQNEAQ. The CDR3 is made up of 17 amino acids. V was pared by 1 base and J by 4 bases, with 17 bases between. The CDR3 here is CASSLGNYRVKGNTIYF. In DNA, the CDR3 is TGTGCCAGCAGCTTAGGCAACTACCGGGTTAAAGGAAACACCATATATTTT.

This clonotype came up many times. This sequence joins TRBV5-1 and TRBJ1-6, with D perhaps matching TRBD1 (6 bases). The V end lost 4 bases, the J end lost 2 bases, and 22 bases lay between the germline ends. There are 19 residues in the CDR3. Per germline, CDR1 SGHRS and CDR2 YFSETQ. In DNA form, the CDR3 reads TGCGCCAGCAGCCTACGGACAGACCCTTCTCGAACCTATAATTCACCCCTCCACTTT. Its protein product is CASSLRTDPSRTYNSPLHF.

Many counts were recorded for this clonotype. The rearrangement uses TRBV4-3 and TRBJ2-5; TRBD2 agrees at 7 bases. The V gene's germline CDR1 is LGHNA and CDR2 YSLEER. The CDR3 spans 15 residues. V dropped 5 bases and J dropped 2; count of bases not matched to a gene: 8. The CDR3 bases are TGCGCCAGCAGCAGTCAACGCGGGGGTCAAGAGACCCAGTACTTC. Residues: CASSSQRGGQETQYF.

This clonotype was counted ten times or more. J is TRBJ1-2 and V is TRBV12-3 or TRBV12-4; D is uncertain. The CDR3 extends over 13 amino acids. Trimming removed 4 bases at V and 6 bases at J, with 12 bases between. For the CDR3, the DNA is TGTGCCAGCAGTTCGATGGCAGGTCATGGCTACACCTTC. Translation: CASSSMAGHGYTF.

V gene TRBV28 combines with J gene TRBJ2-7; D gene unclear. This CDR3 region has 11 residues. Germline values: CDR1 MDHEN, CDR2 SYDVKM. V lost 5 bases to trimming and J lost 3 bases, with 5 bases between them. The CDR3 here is CASSSGYEQYV. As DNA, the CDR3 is TGTGCCAGCAGTAGTGGCTACGAGCAGTACGTC.

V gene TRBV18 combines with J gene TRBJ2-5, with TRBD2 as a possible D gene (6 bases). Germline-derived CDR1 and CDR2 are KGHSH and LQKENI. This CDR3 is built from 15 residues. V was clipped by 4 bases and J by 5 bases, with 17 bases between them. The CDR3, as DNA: TGTGCCAGCTCACAAACATCGGGGGACTGGGAGACCCAGTACTTC. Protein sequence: CASSQTSGDWETQYF.

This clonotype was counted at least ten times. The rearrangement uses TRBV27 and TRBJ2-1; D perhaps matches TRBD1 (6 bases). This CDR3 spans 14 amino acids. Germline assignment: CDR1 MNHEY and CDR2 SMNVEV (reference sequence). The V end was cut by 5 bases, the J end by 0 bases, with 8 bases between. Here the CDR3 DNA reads TGTGCCAGCAGTGAGGACAGCTCCTACAATGAGCAGTTCTTC. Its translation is CASSEDSSYNEQFF.

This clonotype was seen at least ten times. CDR3 in DNA: TGTGCCACGGGACATCCGAGGGGGGATACGCAGTATTTT. It specifies CATGHPRGDTQYF. This chain connects TRBV24-1 to TRBJ2-3; D might be TRBD1 (6 bases). V lost 10 bases and J lost 6, with 16 bases in between. Germline lookup yields CDR1 KGHDR and CDR2 SFDVKD. The length of the CDR3 is 13 residues.

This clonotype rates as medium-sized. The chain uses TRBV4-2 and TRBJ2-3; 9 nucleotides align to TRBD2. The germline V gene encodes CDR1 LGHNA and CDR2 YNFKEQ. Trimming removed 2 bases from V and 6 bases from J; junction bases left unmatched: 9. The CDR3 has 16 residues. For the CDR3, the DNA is TGTGCCAGCAGCCAACTGAGCGGGGGGCCATCCGATACGCAGTATTTT. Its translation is CASSQLSGGPSDTQYF.

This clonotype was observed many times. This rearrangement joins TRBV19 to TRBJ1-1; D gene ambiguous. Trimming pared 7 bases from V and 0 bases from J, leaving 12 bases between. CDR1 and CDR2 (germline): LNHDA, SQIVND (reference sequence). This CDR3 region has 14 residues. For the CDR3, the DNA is TGTGCCAGTACCCCGTATGCTGTGAACACTGAAGCTTTCTTT. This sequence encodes CASTPYAVNTEAFF.

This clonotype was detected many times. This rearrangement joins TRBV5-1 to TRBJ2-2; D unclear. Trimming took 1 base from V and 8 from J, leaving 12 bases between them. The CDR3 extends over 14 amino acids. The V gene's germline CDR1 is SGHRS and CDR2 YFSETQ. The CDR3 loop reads CASSLPGPSGELFF. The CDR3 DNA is TGCGCCAGCAGCTTGCCGGGTCCTAGTGGGGAGCTGTTTTTT.

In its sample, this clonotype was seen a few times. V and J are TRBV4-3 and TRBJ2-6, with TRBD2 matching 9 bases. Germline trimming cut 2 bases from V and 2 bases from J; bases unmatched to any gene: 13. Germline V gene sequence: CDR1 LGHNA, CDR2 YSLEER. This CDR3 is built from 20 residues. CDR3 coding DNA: TGCGCCAGCAGCCAAAGACTTCTTGGCGGGGGGGCCGCTGGGGCCAACGTCCTGACTTTC. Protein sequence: CASSQRLLGGGAAGANVLTF.

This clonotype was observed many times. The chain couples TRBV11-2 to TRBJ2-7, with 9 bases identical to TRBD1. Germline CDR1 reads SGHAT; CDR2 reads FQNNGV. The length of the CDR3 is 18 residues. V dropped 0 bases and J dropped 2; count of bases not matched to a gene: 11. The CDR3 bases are TGTGCCAGCAGCTTAGATCGGTCCTCCGGGACAGGGACCTACGAGCAGTACGTC. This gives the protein CASSLDRSSGTGTYEQYV.

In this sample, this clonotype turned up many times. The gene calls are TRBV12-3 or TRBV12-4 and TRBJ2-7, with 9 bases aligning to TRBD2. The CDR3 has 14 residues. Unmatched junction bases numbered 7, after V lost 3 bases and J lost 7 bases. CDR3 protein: CASSFGGGAGEQYF. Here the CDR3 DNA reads TGTGCCAGCAGTTTTGGCGGGGGGGCCGGTGAGCAGTACTTC.

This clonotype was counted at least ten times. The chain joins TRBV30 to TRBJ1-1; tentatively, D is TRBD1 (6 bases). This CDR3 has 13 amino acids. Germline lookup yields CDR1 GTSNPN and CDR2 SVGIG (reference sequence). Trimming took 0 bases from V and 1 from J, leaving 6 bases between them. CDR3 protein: CAWSVGQNTEAFF. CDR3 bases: TGTGCCTGGAGTGTGGGACAGAACACTGAAGCTTTCTTT.

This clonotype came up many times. The CDR3 reads CASSPGQGLITGELFF. For the CDR3, the DNA is TGTGCCAGCAGCCCCGGACAGGGGTTGATCACCGGGGAGCTGTTTTTT. This chain joins TRBV3-1 and TRBJ2-2, with 9 bases aligning to TRBD1. Germline CDR1 and CDR2: LGHDT and YNNKEL (reference sequence). The trim removed 4 bases at V and 4 bases at J, leaving 7 bases unmatched. The CDR3 covers 16 residues.

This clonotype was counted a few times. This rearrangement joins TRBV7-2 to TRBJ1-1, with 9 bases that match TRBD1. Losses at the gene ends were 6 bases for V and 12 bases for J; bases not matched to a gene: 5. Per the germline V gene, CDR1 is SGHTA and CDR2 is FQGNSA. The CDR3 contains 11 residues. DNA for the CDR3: TGTGCCAGCAGTCCGGGACAGGGTTCTTTCTTT. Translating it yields CASSPGQGSFF.

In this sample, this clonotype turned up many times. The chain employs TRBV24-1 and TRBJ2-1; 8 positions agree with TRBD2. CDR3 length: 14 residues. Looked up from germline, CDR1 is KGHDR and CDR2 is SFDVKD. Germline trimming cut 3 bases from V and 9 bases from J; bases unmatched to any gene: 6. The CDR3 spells CATSDPGLAAEQFF. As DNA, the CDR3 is TGTGCCACCAGTGATCCCGGACTAGCAGCTGAGCAGTTCTTC.

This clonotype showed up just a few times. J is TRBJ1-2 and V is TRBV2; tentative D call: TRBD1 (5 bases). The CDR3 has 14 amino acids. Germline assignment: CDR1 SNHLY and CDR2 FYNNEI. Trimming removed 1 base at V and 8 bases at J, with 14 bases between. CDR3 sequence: CASSEDSGRGGYTF. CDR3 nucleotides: TGTGCCAGCAGTGAAGACTCGGGACGAGGGGGCTACACCTTC.

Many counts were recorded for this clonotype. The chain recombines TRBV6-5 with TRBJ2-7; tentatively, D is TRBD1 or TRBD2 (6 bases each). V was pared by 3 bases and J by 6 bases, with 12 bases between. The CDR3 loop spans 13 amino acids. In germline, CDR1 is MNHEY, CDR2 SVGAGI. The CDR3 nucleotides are TGTGCCAGCAGTTATGTACAGGGAGGCGAGCAGTACTTC. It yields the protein CASSYVQGGEQYF.

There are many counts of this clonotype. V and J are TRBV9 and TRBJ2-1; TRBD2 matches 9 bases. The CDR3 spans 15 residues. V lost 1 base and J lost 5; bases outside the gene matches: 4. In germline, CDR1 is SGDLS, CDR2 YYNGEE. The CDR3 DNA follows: TGTGCCAGCAGCGTACGGAGCGGGGGGCACAATGAGCAGTTCTTC. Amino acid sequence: CASSVRSGGHNEQFF.

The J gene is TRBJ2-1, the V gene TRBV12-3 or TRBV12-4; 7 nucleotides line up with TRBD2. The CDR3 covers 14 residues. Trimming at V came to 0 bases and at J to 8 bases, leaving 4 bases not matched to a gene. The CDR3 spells CASSLAGGRDEQFF. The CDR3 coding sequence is TGTGCCAGCAGTTTAGCGGGAGGGCGCGATGAGCAGTTCTTC.